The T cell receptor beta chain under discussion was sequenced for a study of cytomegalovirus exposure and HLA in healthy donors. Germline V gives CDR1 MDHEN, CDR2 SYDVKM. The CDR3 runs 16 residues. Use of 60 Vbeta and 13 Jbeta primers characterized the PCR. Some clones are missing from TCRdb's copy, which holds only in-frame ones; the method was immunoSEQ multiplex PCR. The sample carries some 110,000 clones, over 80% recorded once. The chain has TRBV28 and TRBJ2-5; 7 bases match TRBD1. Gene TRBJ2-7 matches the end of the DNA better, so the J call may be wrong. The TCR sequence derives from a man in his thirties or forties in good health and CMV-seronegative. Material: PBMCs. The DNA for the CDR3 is TGTGCCAGCAGTTCAATGTCCGACAGGGCGTTTTACGAGCAGTACTTC. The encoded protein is CASSSMSDRAFYEQYF.